A selection of T cell receptor beta chains follows, all from one sample in a study of T-cell reconstitution after alpha-beta-depleted transplantation in children. TCRdb reanalysed the PCR reads using MiXCR and keeps one entry per CDR3 protein. The data show some 350,000 distinct CDR3 sequences, 15% to 20% seen once. This sample comprised PBMCs, mostly from graft donor cells, obtained 360 days after TCRalphabeta/CD19-depleted stem cell transplant. These receptor sequences come from a male patient aged 2 to 9 who had a stem cell transplant for acute lymphoblastic leukemia, so the T cells may come from the graft donor. CDR3s include the opening cysteine and the closing phenylalanine or tryptophan. A D gene is named only where the DNA matches it firmly. Size tells how often a clone was seen (once, few, many) or the class of an expanded clone, and some rows leave it out.

d_gene	abundance	j_gene	v_gene	CDR3nt	CDR3aa
NA	few	TRBJ1-1	TRBV12-3/TRBV12-4	TGTGCCAGCAGGCCGGGCCCCCCTCAACCCACTGAAGCTTTCTTT	CASRPGPPQPTEAFF
TRBD1	few	TRBJ1-2	TRBV10-3	TGTGCCATCACCACGGACAGGGGCTATGGCTACACCTTC	CAITTDRGYGYTF
NA	once	TRBJ2-7	TRBV27	TGTGCCAGCAGTCCCTCGTGGGGGACGGTCGAATACGAGCAGTACTTC	CASSPSWGTVEYEQYF
NA	few	TRBJ2-1	TRBV18	TGTGCCAGCTCACCAGGGGTTAACTACAATGAGCAGTTCTTC	CASSPGVNYNEQFF
NA	few	TRBJ2-7	TRBV20-1	TGCAGTGCTAGAGATCTCTTGGGGTACGAGCAGTACTTC	CSARDLLGYEQYF
TRBD2	NA	TRBJ2-1	TRBV12-3/TRBV12-4	TGTGCCAGCAGTCCCGGACTAGCGGGAGGGCCGTCATACAATGAGCAGTTCTTC	CASSPGLAGGPSYNEQFF
TRBD2	many	TRBJ2-5	TRBV20-1	TGCAGTGCCGGACTAGCGGGATGGGAGACCCAGTACTTC	CSAGLAGWETQYF
NA	NA	TRBJ1-1	TRBV7-8	TGTGCCAGCAGCGCCCCCAGGGTCGGAAACACTGAAGCTTTCTTT	CASSAPRVGNTEAFF
NA	NA	TRBJ2-7	TRBV4-3	TGCGCCAGCAGCCAAGATTGGGGGGAGAACGCTTACGAGCAGTACTTC	CASSQDWGENAYEQYF
NA	NA	TRBJ1-2	TRBV12-3/TRBV12-4	TGTGCCAGCAGTTTCCCAGGGGCCGACTACACCTTC	CASSFPGADYTF
NA	few	TRBJ2-1	TRBV29-1	TGCAGCGTTATCGACCCAATTCGGAACAATGAGCAGTTCTTC	CSVIDPIRNNEQFF
TRBD2	NA	TRBJ2-7	TRBV27	TGTGCCAGCAGTCTAGGCACGCGAGCGGGACCCTCCTACGAGCAGTACTTC	CASSLGTRAGPSYEQYF
NA	NA	TRBJ1-3	TRBV10-3	TGTGCCATCAGTGGATCGGAACTGGTGGCGGGAAACACCATATATTTT	CAISGSELVAGNTIYF
TRBD2	NA	TRBJ2-7	TRBV4-2	TGTGCCAGCAGCCAAGGTCGGACTAGCGGGACCTCCTACGAGCAGTACTTC	CASSQGRTSGTSYEQYF
NA	NA	TRBJ2-3	TRBV7-3	TGTGCCAGCAGCTCGAGCCCGATGACAGATACGCAGTATTTT	CASSSSPMTDTQYF
TRBD2	NA	TRBJ2-1	TRBV6-1	TGTGCCGCAGGACTAGCGGGGTTCAATGAGCAGTTCTTC	CAAGLAGFNEQFF
NA	few	TRBJ2-1	TRBV19	TGTGCCAGTAGTTCAAGACTCTATTATGATCGCTACAATGAGCAGTTCTTC	CASSSRLYYDRYNEQFF
TRBD1	few	TRBJ2-7	TRBV28	TGTGCCAGCAGTTTATTGGGGGGACAGGTCACCTACGAGCAGTACTTC	CASSLLGGQVTYEQYF
TRBD2	NA	TRBJ2-7	TRBV20-1	TGCAGTGCCGGACTAGCGGTGAGCCTCCGGGGACCCTACGAGCAGTACTTC	CSAGLAVSLRGPYEQYF
TRBD1	NA	TRBJ2-7	TRBV4-3	TGCGCCAGCAGCCAAGACCGGGACAGGGGAATCTACGAGCAGTACTTC	CASSQDRDRGIYEQYF
TRBD1	many	TRBJ2-1	TRBV12-3/TRBV12-4	TGTGCCAGCAGTTTAGTCAGGGGGCAAAAGGATGAGCAGTTCTTC	CASSLVRGQKDEQFF
NA	many	TRBJ2-2	TRBV28	TGTGCCAGCAGCTTGCCGAACACCGGGGAGCTGTTTTTT	CASSLPNTGELFF
TRBD2	NA	TRBJ2-1	TRBV4-1	TGCGCCAGCAGCCCAAGCGGGGACTTAAATGAGCAGTTCTTC	CASSPSGDLNEQFF
TRBD1	many	TRBJ2-7	TRBV10-3	TGTGCCATCAGCGCCGGGACAGGGGATTACGAGCAGTACTTC	CAISAGTGDYEQYF
TRBD2	few	TRBJ2-1	TRBV20-1	TGCAGTGCTAGTGACCCGGGACTAGCGGAGCCCTACAATGAGCAGTTCTTC	CSASDPGLAEPYNEQFF
TRBD2	NA	TRBJ2-3	TRBV11-3	TGTACCAGCAGCCCTGGGTTCCTTCTAGCGGGAGGACCAGATACGCAGTATTTT	CTSSPGFLLAGGPDTQYF